These 24 T cell receptor beta chains share one sample of origin, sequenced in a study of response to subunit inactivated influenza vaccine. TCRdb processed the RT-PCR reads anew with MiXCR; each CDR3 protein has one entry. The repertoire consists of a few hundred thousand distinct CDR3 sequences, with roughly 20% occurring once and the leading ten covering about 9.3%. This material consisted of PBMCs from blood, taken approximately 20 months after vaccination. The origin of the receptors is a man between 50 and 75 years old who received an inactivated influenza vaccine.

This chain uses TRBV10-3 with TRBJ2-1, with 8 bases fitting TRBD2. Trimming took 4 bases from V and 6 from J; bases not matched to a gene: 8. The CDR3 is 15 amino acids. Germline CDR1 and CDR2: ENHRY and SYGVKD. CDR3: CAISVGLGGANEQFF. The CDR3 bases are TGTGCCATCAGTGTGGGACTAGGCGGAGCCAATGAGCAGTTCTTC.

The V call is TRBV15, the J call TRBJ1-5; 8 bases are a match to TRBD1. CDR1 LNHNV and CDR2 YYDKDF come from the germline V gene (reference sequence). The CDR3 loop spans 15 amino acids. Trimming at V came to 3 bases and at J to 7 bases, leaving 8 bases not matched to a gene. CDR3 in DNA: TGTGCCACCAGCAGCCTCGGACAGGGCGGGCAGCCCCAGCATTTT. The encoded protein is CATSSLGQGGQPQHF.

The chain uses TRBV20-1 and TRBJ2-1; 11 bases line up with TRBD2. The CDR3 consists of 15 residues. V lost 5 bases, J lost 5 bases, and 8 bases stayed unmatched. CDR1 is DFQATT, CDR2 SNEGSKA, per germline (reference sequence). This chain's CDR3 is CSAWGTSGGNNEQFF. As DNA, the CDR3 is TGCAGTGCTTGGGGGACTAGCGGCGGGAACAATGAGCAGTTCTTC.

There are a few counts of this clonotype. The V and J genes are TRBV6-1 and TRBJ1-1; weak D call: TRBD1 (6 bases). The CDR3 contains 16 residues. Trimming removed 5 bases at V and 4 bases at J, with 20 bases between. CDR1 and CDR2 from the germline V gene are MNHNS and SASEGT. The DNA of the CDR3 is TGTGCCAGCAGTCATATCCCACCGACAGGTTTCACTGAAGCTTTCTTT. Protein: CASSHIPPTGFTEAFF.

This clonotype showed up many times. The rearrangement links TRBV6-5 to TRBJ1-2; D unresolved. V was clipped by 6 bases and J by 7 bases, with 12 bases between them. This CDR3 has 12 amino acids. Germline assignment: CDR1 MNHEY and CDR2 SVGAGI. CDR3 region: CASRGQTRGYTF. The CDR3, as DNA: TGTGCCAGCAGAGGGCAAACTCGTGGCTACACCTTC.

The chain joins TRBV7-2 to TRBJ1-6; D call uncertain. The CDR3 extends over 12 amino acids. CDR1 and CDR2 (germline): SGHTA, FQGNSA. V lost 8 bases to trimming and J lost 1 base, with 3 bases between them. The DNA of the CDR3 is TGTGCCAGCGCGTCCTATAATTCACCCCTCCACTTT. It is translated as CASASYNSPLHF.

The chain links TRBV7-9 to TRBJ1-1; 7 bases match TRBD1. CDR3 length: 14 amino acids. Germline V gives CDR1 SEHNR, CDR2 FQNEAQ (reference sequence). The ends lost 1 base at V and 6 bases at J; junction bases unmatched: 5. CDR3 loop: CASSLEGAVAEAFF. The CDR3 nucleotides are TGTGCCAGCAGCTTAGAGGGGGCGGTAGCTGAAGCTTTCTTT.

J is TRBJ2-3 and V is TRBV3-1; no clear D gene. CDR3 length equals 12 residues. V lost 1 base and J 7 bases, leaving 6 bases between the germline ends. The V gene's germline CDR1 is LGHDT and CDR2 YNNKEL (reference sequence). DNA of the CDR3: TGTGCCAGCAGCCAAGGTCCCAATACGCAGTATTTT. This gives the protein CASSQGPNTQYF.

Many counts were recorded for this clonotype. This chain connects TRBV12-3 or TRBV12-4 to TRBJ2-2; unclear D gene. Trimming pared 5 bases from V and 7 bases from J, leaving 11 bases between. This CDR3 is 13 amino acids long. The CDR3 loop reads CASSTPGRGELFF. The CDR3 DNA reads as TGTGCCAGCAGTACACCGGGCCGCGGGGAGCTGTTTTTT.

This clonotype was counted ten times or more. The chain is built from TRBV5-1 and TRBJ1-6; D is undetermined. This CDR3 spans 14 amino acids. V dropped 0 bases and J dropped 10 bases, with 11 bases sitting between them. Per the germline V gene, CDR1 is SGHRS and CDR2 is YFSETQ. CDR3 amino acids: CASSLAWVGSPLHF. The CDR3 coding sequence is TGCGCCAGCAGCTTGGCCTGGGTAGGCTCACCCCTCCACTTT.

This clonotype occurred a few times. V gene TRBV10-3 combines with J gene TRBJ2-3, with 11 bases fitting TRBD2. J lost 6 bases, V lost 2 bases, and 10 bases had no gene match. This CDR3 has 17 amino acids. CDR1 is ENHRY, CDR2 SYGVKD, per germline. The CDR3 spells CAISEILAGVGEDTQYF. CDR3 sequence (DNA): TGTGCCATCAGTGAGATACTAGCGGGAGTGGGAGAGGATACGCAGTATTTT.

In its sample, this clonotype was seen a few times. The rearrangement links TRBV29-1 to TRBJ2-5; D gene uncertain. Germline V gives CDR1 SQVTM, CDR2 ANQGSEA. CDR3 length equals 12 residues. V dropped 8 bases and J dropped 0 bases, with 10 bases sitting between them. The CDR3 loop reads CSFRSNQETQYF. CDR3 nucleotide sequence: TGCAGCTTTCGGAGTAACCAAGAGACCCAGTACTTC.

The chain is built from TRBV5-1 and TRBJ2-3; 10 positions match TRBD1. The germline V gene encodes CDR1 SGHRS and CDR2 YFSETQ. This CDR3 region has 15 residues. J lost 1 base, V lost 4 bases, and 3 bases had no gene match. CDR3 nucleotide sequence: TGCGCCAGCAGCATCGGGACAGGGGGCACAGATACGCAGTATTTT. It codes for CASSIGTGGTDTQYF.

The chain is built from TRBV4-3 and TRBJ2-7, with TRBD2 matching over 12 bases. This CDR3 comprises 16 residues. With 3 bases clipped from V and 3 bases from J, the junction kept 6 bases outside the gene matches. CDR1 LGHNA and CDR2 YSLEER come from the germline V gene. The DNA of the CDR3 is TGCGCCAGCAGCCAGGAATTGACTAGCGGGAGCTACGAGCAGTACTTC. Translation gives CASSQELTSGSYEQYF.

In this sample, this clonotype turned up a few times. The rearrangement uses TRBV12-3 or TRBV12-4 and TRBJ1-5; D is possibly TRBD1 (6 bases). V was cut by 6 bases and J by 5 bases, with 17 bases left in between. The CDR3 contains 15 residues. CDR3 protein: CASSRAGQTYQPQHF. The DNA for the CDR3 is TGTGCCAGCAGCCGAGCGGGACAAACCTATCAGCCCCAGCATTTT.

The chain uses TRBV20-1 and TRBJ1-5; unclear D gene. Germline CDR1 and CDR2: DFQATT and SNEGSKA (reference sequence). This CDR3 contains 14 residues. Trimming stripped 4 bases from V and 4 bases from J, with 14 bases between. The CDR3 spells CSAMDATGNQPQHF. CDR3 nucleotide sequence: TGCAGTGCTATGGACGCTACGGGAAATCAGCCCCAGCATTTT.

This chain connects TRBV5-1 to TRBJ1-2, with D possibly matching TRBD1 (5 bases). This CDR3 spans 15 amino acids. V lost 6 bases, J lost 4 bases, and 19 bases lay in between. CDR1 and CDR2 from the germline V gene are SGHRS and YFSETQ. CDR3 sequence: CASTLAQGEVYGYTF. The DNA of the CDR3 is TGCGCCAGCACCCTAGCCCAGGGTGAGGTCTATGGCTACACCTTC.

This clonotype was observed a handful of times. This chain links TRBV5-5 with TRBJ1-6; D is undetermined. Looked up from germline, CDR1 is SGHKS and CDR2 is YYEKEE (reference sequence). Trimming stripped 0 bases from V and 5 bases from J, with 12 bases between. This CDR3 has 16 residues. The CDR3 DNA reads as TGTGCCAGCAGCTTGGCCACGGCAGCAAATAATTCACCCCTCCACTTT. Its translation: CASSLATAANNSPLHF.

This clonotype was recorded a few times. The chain couples TRBV7-2 to TRBJ1-4; D gene ambiguous. From germline, CDR1 is SGHTA and CDR2 FQGNSA. Trimming left V 3 bases short and J 8 bases short, with 10 bases between. The CDR3 is made up of 13 amino acids. Here the CDR3 reads CASSLGIEEKLFF. The CDR3 nucleotides are TGTGCCAGCAGCTTGGGAATTGAGGAAAAACTGTTTTTT.

The chain joins TRBV20-1 to TRBJ2-5, with 7 bases identical to TRBD2. The ends lost 6 bases at V and 5 bases at J; junction bases unmatched: 9. There are 13 residues in the CDR3. CDR1 and CDR2 from the germline V gene are DFQATT and SNEGSKA (reference sequence). CDR3 region: CSATAGNGETQYF. For the CDR3, the DNA is TGCAGTGCGACAGCGGGGAACGGGGAGACCCAGTACTTC.

This rearrangement joins TRBV4-3 to TRBJ1-4, with no clear D. V lost 4 bases and J 5 bases, leaving 8 bases between the germline ends. The length of the CDR3 is 13 residues. Germline V gives CDR1 LGHNA, CDR2 YSLEER. The CDR3 DNA reads TGCGCCAGCAGCCCATGGGCAAATGAAAAACTGTTTTTT. Amino acid sequence: CASSPWANEKLFF.

The chain employs TRBV30 and TRBJ1-2, with no clear D. V dropped 1 base and J dropped 0 bases, with 6 bases sitting between them. Germline V gene data show CDR1 as GTSNPN and CDR2 as SVGIG (reference sequence). The CDR3 extends over 13 amino acids. The DNA of the CDR3 is TGTGCCTGGAGTGAACAGCCTAACTATGGCTACACCTTC. Translating it yields CAWSEQPNYGYTF.

The chain has TRBV6-5 and TRBJ2-2; a possible D gene is TRBD1 (5 bases). Germline CDR1 reads MNHEY; CDR2 reads SVGAGI. The CDR3 runs 15 residues. V gave up 0 bases and J gave up 7 bases, with 12 bases separating them. The CDR3, as DNA: TGTGCCAGCAGTTACTCGGGCGCAGGGTTCGGGGAGCTGTTTTTT. It encodes CASSYSGAGFGELFF.

This clonotype was counted many times. The V gene is TRBV11-2, the J gene TRBJ1-2, with D hard to call. With 3 bases removed from V and 8 bases from J, the gap between germline ends came to 13 bases. Germline values: CDR1 SGHAT, CDR2 FQNNGV. This CDR3 contains 13 residues. CDR3 residues: CASSFLGNRGYTF. CDR3 DNA sequence: TGTGCCAGCAGCTTCCTAGGGAATCGAGGCTACACCTTC.